The source of this T cell receptor beta chain is a study of cytomegalovirus exposure and HLA in healthy donors. Study-wide points: A later analysis, which compared TCR beta chains of equal frequency, found the HLA-associated ones more clonally expanded.

PCR primers comprised 60 Vbeta and 13 Jbeta primers. Produced via immunoSEQ multiplex PCR; TCRdb's table is partial and in-frame only. The data contain roughly 100,000 clones, around four fifths of them singletons. This clone was counted a single time. Its antigen is currently unknown. Relative to the germline gene, one junction end is altered; a read error may explain this. This CDR3 region has 17 residues. Germline V gene data show CDR1 as SSHAT and CDR2 as FNYEAQ (reference sequence). The chain couples TRBV7-7 to TRBJ1-5, with 7 bases identical to TRBD1. The sequenced sample consisted of PBMCs. This clonotype originated in a woman between 40 and 55 years old in good health and CMV-seronegative. The CDR3 protein is CASSLARGRHSNQPQHF. CDR3 nucleotides: TGTGCTAGCAGCTTAGCGAGGGGGCGGCATAGCAATCAGCCCCAGCATTTT.